Below, 19 T cell receptor beta chains from the same sample are listed, as sequenced in a study of follicular helper T cells after annual influenza vaccination. TCRdb's table, derived via immunoSEQ multiplex PCR, lists solely in-frame clones and lacks some. The repertoire holds over 12,000 clones, with about four fifths as singletons. As to time point: 2014-2015 season, pre-vaccination. Source: CXCR5- memory CD4+ T cells sorted from blood, taken on the day of influenza vaccination. These TCRs come from an adult who received the influenza vaccine.

The chain couples TRBV5-6 to TRBJ1-2; no reliable D call. The ends were cut back, 4 bases at V and 8 bases at J, with 18 bases in the middle. This CDR3 has 14 residues. CDR1 is SGHDT, CDR2 YYEEEE, per germline. CDR3 region: CASSPASYFWGYTF. The CDR3, as DNA: TGTGCCAGCAGCCCTGCCTCCTATTTTTGGGGCTACACCTTC.

The genes are TRBV30 and TRBJ1-1; a possible D gene is TRBD1 (6 bases). With 3 bases removed from V and 5 bases from J, the gap between germline ends came to 19 bases. Germline CDR1 reads GTSNPN; CDR2 reads SVGIG (reference sequence). The CDR3 length is 15 residues. The CDR3 is CAWRALGGAWTEAFF. The CDR3 DNA is TGTGCCTGGAGAGCCTTGGGGGGCGCGTGGACTGAAGCTTTCTTT.

The J gene is TRBJ1-6, the V gene TRBV14, with TRBD1 identical over 8 bases. Trimming cost V 4 bases and J 3 bases; bases outside gene matches: 8. CDR3 length: 17 residues. Germline V lookup: CDR1 SGHDN, CDR2 FVKESK. The chain's CDR3 is CASSRHRDRRYNSPLHF. The CDR3 region has the DNA TGTGCCAGCAGCCGACACCGGGACAGGCGCTATAATTCACCCCTCCACTTT.

The rearrangement links TRBV6-6 to TRBJ2-1; D is undetermined. V lost 2 bases to trimming and J lost 9 bases, with 17 bases between them. Germline assignment: CDR1 MNHNY and CDR2 SVGAGI (reference sequence). The CDR3 totals 15 residues. The CDR3 nucleotides are TGTGCCAGCAGTTACAGGGCTCCCGCCGTGCCTGAGCAGTTCTTC. This gives the protein CASSYRAPAVPEQFF.

The gene calls are TRBV28 and TRBJ1-5; tentatively, D is TRBD1 (6 bases). The V gene's germline CDR1 is MDHEN and CDR2 SYDVKM. The CDR3 has 12 residues. Trimming cost V 5 bases and J 9 bases, with 11 bases left between them. In DNA, the CDR3 is TGTGCCAGCAGTCCCGGAGGGGGGCCCCAGCATTTT. It yields the protein CASSPGGGPQHF.

V is TRBV5-5 and J is TRBJ1-2, with no clear D. The CDR3 extends over 15 amino acids. Deletions cut 0 bases from V and 2 bases from J, with 11 bases between. Germline V gene sequence: CDR1 SGHKS, CDR2 YYEKEE (reference sequence). The CDR3, as DNA: TGTGCCAGCAGCTTGGGAAGGGTAGGCAACTATGGCTACACCTTC. Encoded protein: CASSLGRVGNYGYTF.

This sequence joins TRBV11-2 and TRBJ1-1; 12 bases line up with TRBD1. CDR3 length equals 18 residues. With V trimmed by 1 base and J by 1 base, 7 bases remained unmatched. Germline CDR1 is SGHAT and CDR2 is FQNNGV. The CDR3 region has the DNA TGTGCCAGCAGCTTAGTCCTGGGACAGGGGGCTAAGAACACTGAAGCTTTCTTT. Encoded protein: CASSLVLGQGAKNTEAFF.

This clone was found once. The chain combines TRBV27 with TRBJ2-2, with 7 bases aligning to TRBD1. V trimming: 7 bases; J trimming: 2 bases; junction bases outside the gene matches: 7. CDR3 length equals 15 residues. Germline assignment: CDR1 MNHEY and CDR2 SMNVEV (reference sequence). CDR3 DNA: TGTGCCAGCACTCCAGACAGGGAAAACACCGGGGAGCTGTTTTTT. It is translated as CASTPDRENTGELFF.

V gene TRBV29-1 combines with J gene TRBJ2-5; 7 nucleotides line up with TRBD2. With 6 bases clipped from V and 2 bases from J, the junction kept 9 bases outside the gene matches. Germline V gene data show CDR1 as SQVTM and CDR2 as ANQGSEA. The CDR3 spans 14 residues. This chain's CDR3 is CSVVPGLHQETQYF. As DNA, the CDR3 is TGCAGCGTCGTACCGGGACTACATCAAGAGACCCAGTACTTC.

The rearrangement uses TRBV28 and TRBJ2-1, with D possibly being TRBD2 (5 bases). The CDR3 length is 12 residues. Trimming took off 1 base at V and 14 bases at J, with 12 bases between the two ends. Per the germline V gene, CDR1 is MDHEN and CDR2 is SYDVKM. The CDR3 spells CASSLFPGNKFF. The CDR3 DNA reads TGTGCCAGCAGTTTATTTCCGGGAAACAAGTTCTTC.

The chain joins TRBV19 to TRBJ1-4, with D perhaps TRBD1 (5 bases). The CDR3 covers 15 residues. Germline CDR1 is LNHDA and CDR2 is SQIVND (reference sequence). Trimming removed 3 bases from V and 8 bases from J, with 16 bases in between. CDR3 nucleotides: TGTGCCAGTAGTATGTGGGACCGAAGGGGCGAAAAACTGTTTTTT. This sequence encodes CASSMWDRRGEKLFF.

The rearrangement uses TRBV12-1 and TRBJ2-7; the DNA was not used to check the table's D call, TRBD2. TRBV12-1 corresponds to a pseudogene. The CDR3 spans 13 residues. The CDR3 reads CASSYSPFYEQYF. Here the CDR3 DNA reads TGTGCCAGCAGCTACTCACCCTTTTACGAGCAGTACTTC.

The chain uses TRBV7-2 and TRBJ2-3; 8 positions match TRBD2. Germline values: CDR1 SGHTA, CDR2 FQGNSA. The CDR3 sequence is 15 residues long. V dropped 4 bases and J dropped 0; count of bases not matched to a gene: 3. The CDR3 coding sequence is TGTGCCAGCAGCTCGGGAGGGGATAGCACAGATACGCAGTATTTT. This translates into CASSSGGDSTDTQYF. Full variable domain (outside the CDR3, taken from reference TRBV7-2 and TRBJ2-3): GAGVSQSPSNKVTEKGKDVELRCDPISGHTALYWYRQSLGQGLEFLIYFQGNSAPDKSGLPSDRFSAERTGGSVSTLTIQRTQQEDSAVYLCASSSGGDSTDTQYFGPGTRLTVL.

This rearrangement joins TRBV19 to TRBJ1-4; D is uncertain. Per the germline V gene, CDR1 is LNHDA and CDR2 is SQIVND (reference sequence). V was shortened by 5 bases and J by 8 bases, with 15 bases between the two germline ends. This CDR3 is 14 amino acids long. The chain's CDR3 is CASSRQGFGEKLFF. CDR3 in DNA: TGTGCCAGTAGTCGACAAGGATTCGGAGAAAAACTGTTTTTT.

V gene TRBV5-8 combines with J gene TRBJ2-5; TRBD2 matches at 10 bases. The V gene end was trimmed by 0 bases and the J gene end by 2 bases; junction bases not matched to a gene: 7. Looked up from germline, CDR1 is SGHTS and CDR2 is YDEGEE. The CDR3 covers 17 residues. The CDR3 here is CASSLGRLAGIQETQYF. DNA of the CDR3: TGTGCCAGCAGCTTGGGGCGACTAGCGGGTATTCAAGAGACCCAGTACTTC.

The chain recombines TRBV12-5 with TRBJ2-5, with D perhaps matching TRBD2 (6 bases). Trimming pared 0 bases from V and 5 bases from J, leaving 25 bases between. There are 19 residues in the CDR3. Germline CDR1 is LGHNT and CDR2 is FRNRAP. The CDR3 loop is CASGLVRWGVQSPGETQYF. The CDR3 region has the DNA TGTGCTAGTGGTTTGGTACGGTGGGGGGTACAGAGCCCGGGTGAGACCCAGTACTTC.

The rearrangement links TRBV29-1 to TRBJ2-1; 12 bases map to TRBD2. Germline V gene sequence: CDR1 SQVTM, CDR2 ANQGSEA. V dropped 7 bases and J dropped 6; count of bases not matched to a gene: 28. The length of the CDR3 is 21 residues. CDR3 sequence: CSAGGLAGGPLKLTRANEQFF. The CDR3 bases are TGCAGCGCCGGAGGCCTAGCGGGGGGGCCCTTAAAACTTACCCGTGCCAATGAGCAGTTCTTC.

This clone was seen once. The gene calls are TRBV18 and TRBJ2-5, with D perhaps TRBD1 or TRBD2 (5 bases each). V lost 0 bases and J lost 5, with 10 bases in between. Germline lookup yields CDR1 KGHSH and CDR2 LQKENI. The CDR3 length is 14 residues. The CDR3: CASSPPGTRETQYF. As DNA, the CDR3 is TGTGCCAGCTCACCACCAGGGACCAGGGAGACCCAGTACTTC.

The chain recombines TRBV7-2 with TRBJ2-5, with unresolved D. This CDR3 region has 12 residues. CDR1 SGHTA and CDR2 FQGNSA come from the germline V gene. V dropped 5 bases and J dropped 0 bases, with 4 bases sitting between them. The CDR3 DNA is TGTGCCAGCAGCCTGTACCAAGAGACCCAGTACTTC. Translation gives CASSLYQETQYF.